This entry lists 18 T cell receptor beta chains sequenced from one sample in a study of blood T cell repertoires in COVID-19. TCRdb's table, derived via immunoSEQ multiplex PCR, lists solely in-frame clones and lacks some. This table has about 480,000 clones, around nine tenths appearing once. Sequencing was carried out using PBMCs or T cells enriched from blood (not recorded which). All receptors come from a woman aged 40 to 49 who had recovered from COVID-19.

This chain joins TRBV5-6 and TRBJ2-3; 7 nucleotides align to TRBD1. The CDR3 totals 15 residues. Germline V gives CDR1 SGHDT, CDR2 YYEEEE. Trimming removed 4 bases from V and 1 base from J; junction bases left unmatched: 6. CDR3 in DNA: TGTGCCAGCAGCCGGGACAGAGAAGGCACAGATACGCAGTATTTT. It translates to CASSRDREGTDTQYF.

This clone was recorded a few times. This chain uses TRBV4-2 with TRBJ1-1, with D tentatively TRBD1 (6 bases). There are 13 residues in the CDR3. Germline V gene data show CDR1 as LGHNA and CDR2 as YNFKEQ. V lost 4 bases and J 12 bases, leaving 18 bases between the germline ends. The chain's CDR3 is CASSPTNGQMTFF. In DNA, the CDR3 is TGTGCCAGCAGCCCTACTAACGGACAGATGACTTTCTTT.

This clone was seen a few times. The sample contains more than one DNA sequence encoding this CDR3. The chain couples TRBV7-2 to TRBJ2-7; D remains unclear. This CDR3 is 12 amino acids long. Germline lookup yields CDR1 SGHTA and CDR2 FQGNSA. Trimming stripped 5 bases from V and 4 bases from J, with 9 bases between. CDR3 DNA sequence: TGTGCCAGCAGCCCGTCGGGTTACGAGCAGTACTTC. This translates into CASSPSGYEQYF.

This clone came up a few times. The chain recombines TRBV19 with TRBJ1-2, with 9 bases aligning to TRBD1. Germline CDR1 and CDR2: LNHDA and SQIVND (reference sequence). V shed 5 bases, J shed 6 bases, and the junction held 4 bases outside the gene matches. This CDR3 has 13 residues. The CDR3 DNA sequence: TGTGCCAGTAGTCCCCGACAGGGGGATGGCTACACCTTC. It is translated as CASSPRQGDGYTF. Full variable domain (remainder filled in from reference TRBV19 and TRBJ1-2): DGGITQSPKYLFRKEGQNVTLSCEQNLNHDAMYWYRQDPGQGLRLIYYSQIVNDFQKGDIAEGYSVSREKKESFPLTVTSAQKNPTAFYLCASSPRQGDGYTFGSGTRLTVV.

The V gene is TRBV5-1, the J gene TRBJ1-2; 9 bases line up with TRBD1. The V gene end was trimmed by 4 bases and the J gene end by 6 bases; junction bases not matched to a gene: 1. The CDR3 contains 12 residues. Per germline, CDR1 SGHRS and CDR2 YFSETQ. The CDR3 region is CASSRTGDGYTF. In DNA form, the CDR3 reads TGCGCCAGCAGCAGGACAGGGGATGGCTACACCTTC.

CDR3 region: CASSQGLAGKFF. For the CDR3, the DNA is TGTGCCAGCAGTCAAGGACTAGCGGGAAAGTTCTTC. The chain links TRBV7-9 to TRBJ2-1, with 12 bases that match TRBD2. Per germline, CDR1 SEHNR and CDR2 FQNEAQ (reference sequence). V lost 6 bases to trimming and J lost 14 bases; unmatched junction nucleotides: 5. The CDR3 runs to 12 residues. The whole variable domain, remainder taken from reference TRBV7-9 and TRBJ2-1, is DTGVSQNPRHKITKRGQNVTFRCDPISEHNRLYWYRQTLGQGPEFLTYFQNEAQLEKSRLLSDRFSAERPKGSFSTLEIQRTEQGDSAMYLCASSQGLAGKFFGPGTRLTVL.

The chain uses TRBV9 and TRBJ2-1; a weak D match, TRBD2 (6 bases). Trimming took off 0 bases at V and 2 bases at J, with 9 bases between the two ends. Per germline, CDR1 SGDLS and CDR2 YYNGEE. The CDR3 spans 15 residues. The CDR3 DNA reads TGTGCCAGCAGCGTAGAATCTAGCGCCTACAATGAGCAGTTCTTC. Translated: CASSVESSAYNEQFF.

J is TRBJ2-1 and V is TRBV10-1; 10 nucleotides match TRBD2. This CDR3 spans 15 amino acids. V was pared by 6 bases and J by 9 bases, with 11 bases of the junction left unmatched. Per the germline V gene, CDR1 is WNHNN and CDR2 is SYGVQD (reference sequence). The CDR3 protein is CASSQSSGRLIEQFF. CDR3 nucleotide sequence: TGCGCCAGCAGCCAATCTAGCGGGAGATTGATTGAGCAGTTCTTC.

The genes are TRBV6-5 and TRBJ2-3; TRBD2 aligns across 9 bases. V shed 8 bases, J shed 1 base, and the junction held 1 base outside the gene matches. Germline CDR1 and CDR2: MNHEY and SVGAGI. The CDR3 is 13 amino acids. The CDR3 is CASASGGTDTQYF. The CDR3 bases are TGTGCCAGCGCTAGCGGGGGCACAGATACGCAGTATTTT.

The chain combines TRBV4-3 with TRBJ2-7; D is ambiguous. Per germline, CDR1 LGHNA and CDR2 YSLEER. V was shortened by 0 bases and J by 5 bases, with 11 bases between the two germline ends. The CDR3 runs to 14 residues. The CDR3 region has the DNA TGCGCCAGCAGCCAAGATGTATCGGGTAACGAGCAGTACTTC. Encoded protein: CASSQDVSGNEQYF.

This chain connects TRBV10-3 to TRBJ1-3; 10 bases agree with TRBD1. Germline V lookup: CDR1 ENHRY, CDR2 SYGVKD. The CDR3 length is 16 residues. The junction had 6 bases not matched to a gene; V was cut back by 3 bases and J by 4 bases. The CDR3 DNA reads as TGTGCCATCAGTGAAGGGGACAGGGGATCCGGAAACACCATATATTTT. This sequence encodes CAISEGDRGSGNTIYF.

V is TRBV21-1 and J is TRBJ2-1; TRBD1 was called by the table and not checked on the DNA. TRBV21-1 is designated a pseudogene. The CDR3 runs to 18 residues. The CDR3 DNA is TGTGCCAGCAGCAAAGAGGTTGCCCAGGGTTGGTCCTACAATGAGCAGTTCTTC. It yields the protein CASSKEVAQGWSYNEQFF.

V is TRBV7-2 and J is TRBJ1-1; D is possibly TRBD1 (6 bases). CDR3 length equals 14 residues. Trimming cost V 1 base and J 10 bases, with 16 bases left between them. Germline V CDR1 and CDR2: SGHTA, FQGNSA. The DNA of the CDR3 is TGTGCCAGCAGCTTAGAGGGGGGAGGGAGGAGAGCTTTCTTT. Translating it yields CASSLEGGGRRAFF.

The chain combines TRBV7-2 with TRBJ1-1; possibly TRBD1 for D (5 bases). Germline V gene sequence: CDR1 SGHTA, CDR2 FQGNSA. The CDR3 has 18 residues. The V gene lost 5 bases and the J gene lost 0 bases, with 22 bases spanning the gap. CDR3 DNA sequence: TGTGCCAGCAGCGAAGCTTATGGGGCAGGTTACATGAACACTGAAGCTTTCTTT. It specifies CASSEAYGAGYMNTEAFF.

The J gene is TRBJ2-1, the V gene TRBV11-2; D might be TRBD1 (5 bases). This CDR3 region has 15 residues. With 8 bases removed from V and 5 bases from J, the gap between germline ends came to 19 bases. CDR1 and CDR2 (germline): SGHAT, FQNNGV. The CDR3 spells CASLHLRTLHNEQFF. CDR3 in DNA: TGTGCCAGCCTCCACCTTAGGACACTCCACAATGAGCAGTTCTTC.

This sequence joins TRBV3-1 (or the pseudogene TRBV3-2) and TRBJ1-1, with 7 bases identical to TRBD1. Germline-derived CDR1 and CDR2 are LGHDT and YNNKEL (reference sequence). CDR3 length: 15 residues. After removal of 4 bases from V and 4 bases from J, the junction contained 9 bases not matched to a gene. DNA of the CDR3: TGTGCCAGCAGCCCAGAAGGGGGCCCATCCACTGAAGCTTTCTTT. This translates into CASSPEGGPSTEAFF.

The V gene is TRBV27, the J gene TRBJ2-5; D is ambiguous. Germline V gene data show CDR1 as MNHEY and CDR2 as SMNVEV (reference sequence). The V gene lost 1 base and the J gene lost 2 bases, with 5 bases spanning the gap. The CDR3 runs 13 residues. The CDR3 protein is CASSLYSQETQYF. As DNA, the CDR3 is TGTGCCAGCAGTTTATACAGTCAAGAGACCCAGTACTTC.

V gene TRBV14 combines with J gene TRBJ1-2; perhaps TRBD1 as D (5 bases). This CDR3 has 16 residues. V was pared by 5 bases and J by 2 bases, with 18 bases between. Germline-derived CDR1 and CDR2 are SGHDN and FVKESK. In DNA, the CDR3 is TGTGCCAGCAGCTCCCAAAGTGGGGGACTAAACTATGGCTACACCTTC. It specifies CASSSQSGGLNYGYTF.